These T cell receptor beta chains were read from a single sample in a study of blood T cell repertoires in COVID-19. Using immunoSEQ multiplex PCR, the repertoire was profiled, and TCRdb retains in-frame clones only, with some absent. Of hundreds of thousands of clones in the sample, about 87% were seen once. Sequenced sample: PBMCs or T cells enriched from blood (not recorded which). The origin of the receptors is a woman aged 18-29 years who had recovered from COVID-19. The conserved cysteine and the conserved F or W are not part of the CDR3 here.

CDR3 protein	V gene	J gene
ASSPEQGVLETQY	TRBV27	TRBJ2-5
ASSSGTESGNTIY	TRBV7-2	TRBJ1-3
ASQHGNSGNTIY	TRBV19	TRBJ1-3
ASSFGGTTGSPLH	TRBV6-5	TRBJ1-6
ASSLEGWYYTDTQY	TRBV5-4	TRBJ2-3
ASSRGLAGAQETQY	TRBV19	TRBJ2-5
ASSVTGGRYYGYT	TRBV13	TRBJ1-2
ATSSRGTGGDEQY	TRBV15	TRBJ2-7
ASSLFYGDQPQH	TRBV7-2	TRBJ1-5
ATSTRDSGNTIY	TRBV15	TRBJ1-3
ASSQGRAEYNEQF	TRBV4-1	TRBJ2-1
ASSLRSGGNTEAF	TRBV5-1	TRBJ1-1
ASSPSPPGTGIYNEQF	TRBV7-9	TRBJ2-1
SVEILTHRESDTQY	TRBV29-1	TRBJ2-3
ASSSYVGQGNEQF	TRBV5-1	TRBJ2-1
ASSLKTGLADLNEQF	TRBV5-1	TRBJ2-1
ASSLVAQGNEKLF	TRBV7-6	TRBJ1-4
ASSFGGKGTEAF	TRBV7-2	TRBJ1-1
ASSIQAINQPQH	TRBV19	TRBJ1-5
ASSLQVLNYEQY	TRBV6-2/TRBV6-3	TRBJ2-7
ASSSSGGADGYT	TRBV7-9	TRBJ1-2
ASSIDRGYEQY	TRBV19	TRBJ2-7
ASSFQGNYGYT	TRBV7-3	TRBJ1-2
AIQGETNEKLF	TRBV10-3	TRBJ1-4
ASSSGGPTDTQY	TRBV5-4	TRBJ2-3
ASSPPGLGPDTQY	TRBV18	TRBJ2-3
ASSQVAAGGPGNEQF	TRBV4-3	TRBJ2-1
ASSLRGGADTQY	TRBV11-3	TRBJ2-3
AISDPDPGTTGGYT	TRBV10-3	TRBJ1-2
ASSSEGQGHGYT	TRBV7-8	TRBJ1-2
ATSGVLEDSYEQY	TRBV15	TRBJ2-7
ASSSLAGHYEQY	TRBV27	TRBJ2-7
ASSRETSGGRDTQY	TRBV4-2	TRBJ2-3
ASSLRGRPQDNEQF	TRBV28	TRBJ2-1
ASSRGGLPYGYT	TRBV27	TRBJ1-2
ASSFRGGTEAF	TRBV7-3	TRBJ1-1
ASTRTSGGQETQY	TRBV19	TRBJ2-5
ASSLETGGTEAF	TRBV7-6	TRBJ1-1
ASSARPSGSFYNEQF	TRBV7-3	TRBJ2-1
ASNDPPGGSYNSPLH	TRBV28	TRBJ1-6